The table lists the clone carrying this TCR beta chain with a few counts. This specimen comes from a study of blood T cell repertoires in COVID-19. For the study at large: T cells, B-cell-depleted T cells, or PBMCs supplied cDNA or gDNA.

The table came from immunoSEQ multiplex PCR; TCRdb's copy has only in-frame clones and leaves some out. This table has some 99,000 clones, approximately 90% appearing once. Germline V gene data show CDR1 as SGHAT and CDR2 as FQDESV (reference sequence). CDR3 length equals 15 residues. The junction had 10 bases not matched to a gene; V was cut back by 5 bases and J by 3 bases. The V and J genes are TRBV11-1 and TRBJ2-7; 7 bases fit TRBD2. The sequenced sample was peripheral blood. The receptor comes from a human donor in a cohort sampled during active COVID-19. CDR3 sequence: CASSPTLLADYEQYF. CDR3 coding DNA: TGTGCCAGCAGCCCAACACTTCTAGCGGACTACGAGCAGTACTTC.